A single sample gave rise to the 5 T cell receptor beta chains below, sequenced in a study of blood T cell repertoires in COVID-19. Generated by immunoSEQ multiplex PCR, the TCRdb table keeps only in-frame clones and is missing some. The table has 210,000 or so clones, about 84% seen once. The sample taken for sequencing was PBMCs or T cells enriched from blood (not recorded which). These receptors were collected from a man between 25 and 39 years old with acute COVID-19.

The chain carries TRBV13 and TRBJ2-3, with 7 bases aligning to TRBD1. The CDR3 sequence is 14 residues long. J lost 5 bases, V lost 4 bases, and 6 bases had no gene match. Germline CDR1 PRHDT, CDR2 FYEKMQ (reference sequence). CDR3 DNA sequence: TGTGCCAGCAGCTCCACAGGGGTGAGAGATACGCAGTATTTT. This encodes CASSSTGVRDTQYF. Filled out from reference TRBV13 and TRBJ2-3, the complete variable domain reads AAGVIQSPRHLIKEKRETATLKCYPIPRHDTVYWYQQGPGQDPQFLISFYEKMQSDKGSIPDRFSAQQFSDYHSELNMSSLELGDSALYFCASSSTGVRDTQYFGPGTRLTVL.

The CDR3 DNA reads TGTGCCAGCAGTTACACGGCAGGGGGCAACTATGGCTACACCTTC. Its protein is CASSYTAGGNYGYTF. This chain joins TRBV6-5 and TRBJ1-2, with 8 bases aligning to TRBD1. V was clipped by 2 bases and J by 2 bases; unmatched bases: 4. There are 15 residues in the CDR3. Per germline, CDR1 MNHEY and CDR2 SVGAGI.

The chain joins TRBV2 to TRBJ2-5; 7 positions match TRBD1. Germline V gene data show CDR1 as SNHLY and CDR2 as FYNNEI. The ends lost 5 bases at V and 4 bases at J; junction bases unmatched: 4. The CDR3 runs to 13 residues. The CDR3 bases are TGTGCCAGCAGTTCACAGGGGTTAGAGACCCAGTACTTC. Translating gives CASSSQGLETQYF.

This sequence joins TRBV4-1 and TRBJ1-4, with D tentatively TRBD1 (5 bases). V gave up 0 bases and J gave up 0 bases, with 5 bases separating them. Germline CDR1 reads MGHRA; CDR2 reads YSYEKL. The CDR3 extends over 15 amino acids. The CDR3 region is CASSQEGATNEKLFF. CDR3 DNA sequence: TGCGCCAGCAGCCAAGAAGGGGCAACTAATGAAAAACTGTTTTTT.

The CDR3 nucleotides are TGTGCCAGCAGCCTGCCGGGACTAGCGGGGGGTCCTTACAATGAGCAGTTCTTC. Translating it yields CASSLPGLAGGPYNEQFF. J is TRBJ2-1 and V is TRBV7-3, with TRBD2 matching over 15 bases. This CDR3 has 18 amino acids. Unmatched junction bases numbered 9, after V lost 5 bases and J lost 4 bases. Looked up from germline, CDR1 is SGHTA and CDR2 is FQGTGA.